This TCR beta chain appears in the sequencing data of a study of CD8 T cells in ankylosing spondylitis. Findings and caveats of the study: Ankylosing spondylitis blood appeared to be characterized by a TCR beta motif of eight highly homologous variants. As reported, disease-linked clones showed significant enrichment in matched ankylosing spondylitis synovial fluid.

A few counts support this clonotype. Its antigen is undetermined. Researchers built TCR beta libraries using quantitative 5'-RACE with molecular barcodes. TCRdb called the 5' RACE reads again in MiXCR, with one record for every CDR3 protein. The table includes 270,000 or so distinct CDR3 sequences, over 15% detected once. This receptor was identified in a male donor with ankylosing spondylitis or in good health (not recorded which). Specimen: blood, either unsorted or a sorted T cell fraction (not recorded which).

The DNA of the CDR3 is TGCAGTGCTAGAGTCTTGGTGCCCCAGGCCGCCTCCTACGAGCAGTACTTC. As protein: CSARVLVPQAASYEQYF. This chain joins TRBV20-1 and TRBJ2-7, with D unclear. V lost 1 base and J 0 bases, leaving 19 bases between the germline ends. Germline CDR1 DFQATT, CDR2 SNEGSKA (reference sequence). The CDR3 runs 17 residues.